These 18 T cell receptor beta chains were sequenced from one sample in a study of blood T cell repertoires in COVID-19. Only in-frame clones appear in the TCRdb table, and some are missing; sequencing was by immunoSEQ multiplex PCR. The repertoire holds tens of thousands of clones, with roughly 80% as singletons. Source material: peripheral blood. These receptors all come from a man aged 60 to 75 with acute or convalescent COVID-19.

This clone was observed a handful of times. The genes are TRBV7-2 and TRBJ2-7, with 8 bases identical to TRBD1. CDR1 and CDR2 (germline): SGHTA, FQGNSA. J was trimmed by 6 bases and V by 2 bases; bases with no gene match: 12. The CDR3 sequence is 16 residues long. CDR3 region: CASSLYAAGGPSEQYF. CDR3 bases: TGTGCCAGCAGCTTATACGCGGCAGGGGGCCCGAGCGAGCAGTACTTC.

The V gene is TRBV15, the J gene TRBJ1-6; 8 bases are a match to TRBD1. J lost 10 bases, V lost 5 bases, and 7 bases had no gene match. The V gene's germline CDR1 is LNHNV and CDR2 YYDKDF (reference sequence). This CDR3 contains 14 residues. CDR3 in DNA: TGTGCCACCAGCCAGGGACAGGCAAAGTCACCCCTCCACTTT. It translates to CATSQGQAKSPLHF.

The V gene is TRBV5-4, the J gene TRBJ2-3; D is ambiguous. The V and J ends lost 0 bases and 5 bases respectively, with 13 bases between them. The CDR3 totals 15 residues. Per germline, CDR1 SGHNT and CDR2 YYREEE (reference sequence). This chain's CDR3 is CASSLDGVGRDTQYF. The CDR3 DNA reads as TGTGCCAGCAGCTTGGATGGAGTCGGCAGAGATACGCAGTATTTT.

The chain recombines TRBV7-2 with TRBJ2-1; 7 bases align to TRBD2. From germline, CDR1 is SGHTA and CDR2 FQGNSA. V gave up 1 base and J gave up 7 bases; unmatched junction bases: 1. This CDR3 spans 13 amino acids. The CDR3 spells CASSLELANEQFF. Written as DNA, the CDR3 is TGTGCCAGCAGCTTAGAACTAGCGAATGAGCAGTTCTTC.

The rearrangement uses TRBV30 and TRBJ1-3; D is unresolved. V lost 2 bases to trimming and J lost 9 bases, with 8 bases between them. The germline V gene has CDR1 GTSNPN and CDR2 SVGIG (reference sequence). The CDR3 runs 11 residues. Here the CDR3 reads CAWSIRSTIYF. Written as DNA, the CDR3 is TGTGCCTGGAGTATCCGCAGCACCATATATTTT. Supplemented by reference TRBV30 and TRBJ1-3, the full variable domain reads SQTIHQWPATLVQPVGSPLSLECTVEGTSNPNLYWYRQAAGRGLQLLFYSVGIGQISSEVPQNLSASRPQDRQFILSSKKLLLSDSGFYLCAWSIRSTIYFGEGSWLTVV.

The gene calls are TRBV5-4 and TRBJ1-2; 9 bases fit TRBD1. Germline V gene data show CDR1 as SGHNT and CDR2 as YYREEE (reference sequence). The ends lost 4 bases at V and 8 bases at J; junction bases unmatched: 15. CDR3 length: 16 amino acids. CDR3 nucleotide sequence: TGTGCCAGCAGCAGCACCCGGGACAGGGCGGTACGGGGCTACACCTTC. It is translated as CASSSTRDRAVRGYTF. Based on the CDR3 plus reference TRBV5-4 and TRBJ1-2, the full variable domain is ETGVTQSPTHLIKTRGQQVTLRCSSQSGHNTVSWYQQALGQGPQFIFQYYREEENGRGNFPPRFSGLQFPNYSSELNVNALELDDSALYLCASSSTRDRAVRGYTFGSGTRLTVV.

V and J are TRBV13 and TRBJ1-2; 8 nucleotides agree with TRBD1. V was clipped by 5 bases and J by 4 bases; unmatched bases: 15. The CDR3 totals 17 residues. CDR1 and CDR2 (germline): PRHDT, FYEKMQ (reference sequence). The CDR3 nucleotides read TGTGCCAGCAGCCTATGGTTGGGGGGACAGGATCTCTATGGCTACACCTTC. This codes for CASSLWLGGQDLYGYTF. The full variable domain, completed using reference TRBV13 and TRBJ1-2, is AAGVIQSPRHLIKEKRETATLKCYPIPRHDTVYWYQQGPGQDPQFLISFYEKMQSDKGSIPDRFSAQQFSDYHSELNMSSLELGDSALYFCASSLWLGGQDLYGYTFGSGTRLTVV.

The chain has TRBV5-1 and TRBJ1-5; 7 bases align to TRBD1. V dropped 0 bases and J dropped 4; count of bases not matched to a gene: 4. The CDR3 length is 15 residues. Germline V CDR1 and CDR2: SGHRS, YFSETQ. CDR3 residues: CASSLGQGHNQPQHF. The CDR3, as DNA: TGCGCCAGCAGCTTGGGACAGGGACATAATCAGCCCCAGCATTTT. The complete variable domain, with remaining parts taken from reference TRBV5-1 and TRBJ1-5, reads KAGVTQTPRYLIKTRGQQVTLSCSPISGHRSVSWYQQTPGQGLQFLFEYFSETQRNKGNFPGRFSGRQFSNSRSEMNVSTLELGDSALYLCASSLGQGHNQPQHFGDGTRLSIL.

The rearrangement joins TRBV7-2 to TRBJ2-5; tentatively, D is TRBD1 (6 bases). The V end lost 1 base, the J end lost 4 bases, and 10 bases lay between the germline ends. CDR1 SGHTA and CDR2 FQGNSA come from the germline V gene. The CDR3 totals 14 residues. The CDR3 loop reads CASSLVGRGETQYF. DNA for the CDR3: TGTGCCAGCAGCTTAGTGGGCAGGGGAGAGACCCAGTACTTC.

This sequence joins TRBV30 and TRBJ1-2; no reliable D call. Trimming left V 5 bases short and J 7 bases short, with 11 bases between. The CDR3 totals 11 residues. Per the germline V gene, CDR1 is GTSNPN and CDR2 is SVGIG (reference sequence). The CDR3 DNA reads TGTGCCTGGGATAGCAACGGTGGCTACACCTTC. It yields the protein CAWDSNGGYTF.

This rearrangement joins TRBV19 to TRBJ1-2; 7 bases agree with TRBD1. The trim removed 7 bases at V and 4 bases at J, leaving 9 bases unmatched. This CDR3 has 14 amino acids. CDR1 LNHDA and CDR2 SQIVND come from the germline V gene (reference sequence). The CDR3 DNA reads as TGTGCCAGTACCAGGTCTGCAGGGGGCTATGGCTACACCTTC. As protein: CASTRSAGGYGYTF. Full variable domain (outside the CDR3, taken from reference TRBV19 and TRBJ1-2): DGGITQSPKYLFRKEGQNVTLSCEQNLNHDAMYWYRQDPGQGLRLIYYSQIVNDFQKGDIAEGYSVSREKKESFPLTVTSAQKNPTAFYLCASTRSAGGYGYTFGSGTRLTVV.

V gene TRBV7-8 combines with J gene TRBJ2-1; 7 nucleotides line up with TRBD1. With V trimmed by 5 bases and J by 8 bases, 3 bases remained unmatched. This CDR3 is built from 12 residues. Germline lookup yields CDR1 SGHVS and CDR2 FQNEAQ. The CDR3 protein is CASSPDRDEQFF. The CDR3 DNA reads TGTGCCAGCAGCCCCGACAGGGATGAGCAGTTCTTC.

This rearrangement joins TRBV7-8 to TRBJ1-1; the D is unclear. The CDR3 loop spans 14 amino acids. The V gene lost 2 bases and the J gene lost 0 bases, with 7 bases spanning the gap. From germline, CDR1 is SGHVS and CDR2 FQNEAQ. The CDR3 sequence is CASSLRSMNTEAFF. The CDR3 DNA sequence: TGTGCCAGCAGCTTAAGGAGCATGAACACTGAAGCTTTCTTT.

CDR3 loop: CASSLRQGARTHYQPQHF. The CDR3, as DNA: TGTGCCAGCAGTCTCCGACAGGGGGCTCGAACTCATTATCAGCCCCAGCATTTT. V is TRBV27 and J is TRBJ1-5; 10 nucleotides agree with TRBD1. Trimming cost V 5 bases and J 5 bases; bases outside gene matches: 15. Germline loops: CDR1 MNHEY, CDR2 SMNVEV (reference sequence). CDR3 length: 18 residues.

The chain joins TRBV7-9 to TRBJ1-1; D unclear. CDR3 length: 17 residues. CDR1 and CDR2 (germline): SEHNR, FQNEAQ (reference sequence). V was clipped by 1 base and J by 1 base, with 16 bases between them. The CDR3 nucleotides read TGTGCCAGCAGCTTAGTACCGGGGTCGGCAACGAACACTGAAGCTTTCTTT. Translated, it gives CASSLVPGSATNTEAFF.

The chain carries TRBV6-5 and TRBJ1-5; the D is unclear. V lost 0 bases to trimming and J lost 0 bases, with 6 bases between them. The CDR3 is 15 residues long. Germline lookup yields CDR1 MNHEY and CDR2 SVGAGI. The CDR3 DNA follows: TGTGCCAGCAGTTACTCGGGAGGTAGCAATCAGCCCCAGCATTTT. It encodes CASSYSGGSNQPQHF.

The chain employs TRBV19 and TRBJ1-3; 9 bases are shared with TRBD1. Germline V gives CDR1 LNHDA, CDR2 SQIVND (reference sequence). With V trimmed by 3 bases and J by 4 bases, 4 bases remained unmatched. CDR3 length: 15 amino acids. The CDR3 sequence is CASSILQGAGNTIYF. The CDR3 DNA is TGTGCCAGTAGTATTCTACAGGGGGCAGGAAACACCATATATTTT. The variable domain in full, completed from reference TRBV19 and TRBJ1-3, reads DGGITQSPKYLFRKEGQNVTLSCEQNLNHDAMYWYRQDPGQGLRLIYYSQIVNDFQKGDIAEGYSVSREKKESFPLTVTSAQKNPTAFYLCASSILQGAGNTIYFGEGSWLTVV.

The V gene is TRBV11-3, the J gene TRBJ2-1, with D tentatively TRBD2 (6 bases). This CDR3 has 14 amino acids. Germline lookup yields CDR1 SGHNT and CDR2 YENEEA. The V and J ends lost 2 bases and 6 bases respectively, with 11 bases between them. For the CDR3, the DNA is TGTGCCAGCAGCTTAATTGCGGGGAGCAATGAGCAGTTCTTC. It specifies CASSLIAGSNEQFF.